The present T cell receptor beta chain was sequenced within a study of T-cell reconstitution after alpha-beta-depleted transplantation in children (dated by TCRdb to the mid-2010s). Regarding the study in general: Using TCR repertoire profiling, the study quantitatively followed how T-cell immune reconstitution unfolded in children after TCRalphabeta/CD19-depleted allogeneic hematopoietic cell transplantation.

Library preparation was by PCR. For sequencing, an Illumina HiSeq 2500 was employed. Molecular barcoding was employed in the preparation of TCR libraries, with unique molecular identifiers being used to normalize TCRbeta repertoire quantification. Starting from the raw public reads, TCRdb applied fastp trimming at Q25, assembled clones with MiXCR and retained in-frame beta chains. Rows are unified per CDR3 protein, each entry keeping the most common DNA and genes. A total of roughly 590,000 distinct CDR3 sequences appear in this sample, 16% of them only once. Jointly, the top ten make up 1.1% of the sample. This clonotype has a handful of counts. Its recognized antigen is unknown. Base qualities are not recorded, but no much larger clone differs from it by a single base. Source: PBMCs from the stem cell graft donor, taken from the stem cell graft. The receptor was isolated from a human donor who donated a stem cell graft to a child with acute myeloid leukemia.

The DNA is TGTGCCAGCAGCCAAACAGGGGATACCGGGGAGCTGTTTTTT. Its amino acids are CASSQTGDTGELFF. The chain uses TRBV7-2 and TRBJ2-2, with 7 middle bases fitting TRBD1. Here V drops 5 bases and J drops 5 bases, and the junction holds 5 bases not matched to any gene. Taken from the germline V gene, the CDR1 and CDR2 loops are SGHTA and FQGNSA. The CDR3, from cysteine to phenylalanine, totals 14 residues. Solely the CDR3 DNA is kept, with 42 bases framed from the first base.